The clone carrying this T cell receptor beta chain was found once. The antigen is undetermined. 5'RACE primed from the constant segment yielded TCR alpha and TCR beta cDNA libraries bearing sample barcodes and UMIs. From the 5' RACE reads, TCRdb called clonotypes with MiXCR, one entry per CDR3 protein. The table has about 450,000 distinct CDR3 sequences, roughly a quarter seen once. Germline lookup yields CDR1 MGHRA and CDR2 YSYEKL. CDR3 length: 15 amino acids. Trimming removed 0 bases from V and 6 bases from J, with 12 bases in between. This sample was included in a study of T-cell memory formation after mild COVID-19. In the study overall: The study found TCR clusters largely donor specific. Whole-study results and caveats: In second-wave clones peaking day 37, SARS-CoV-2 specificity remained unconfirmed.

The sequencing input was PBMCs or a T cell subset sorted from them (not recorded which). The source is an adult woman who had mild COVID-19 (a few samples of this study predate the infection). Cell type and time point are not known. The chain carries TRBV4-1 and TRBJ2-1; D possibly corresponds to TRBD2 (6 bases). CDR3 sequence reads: CASSQDGDLLNEQFF. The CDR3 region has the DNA TGCGCCAGCAGCCAAGATGGGGACTTACTCAATGAGCAGTTCTTC.